This T cell receptor (beta chain) was recorded in a study of cytomegalovirus exposure and HLA in healthy donors. Study findings and constraints: Earlier analysis yielded a pattern in which most TCR beta V segments were productive about 87% or about 30% of the time. Confirmation was obtained in vitro that a few CMV-associated chains are specific for CMV antigens.

Germline loops: CDR1 SGHNT, CDR2 YYREEE (reference sequence). Trimming pared 4 bases from V and 7 bases from J, leaving 17 bases between. The CDR3 covers 14 residues. The primer mix had 60 Vbeta and 13 Jbeta primers. Clones were read by immunoSEQ multiplex PCR, and TCRdb kept only the in-frame ones, dropping some. The table lists about 190,000 clones, over 60% of them singletons. In regard to this clone: Its antigen is unidentified.

The chain uses TRBV5-4 and TRBJ1-2; TRBD1 might be the D (5 bases). What was sequenced was PBMCs. This clonotype was sampled from a man aged 30-40 years in good health and CMV-seropositive. This CDR3 reads CASSPPGVVRGYTF. The CDR3 region has the DNA TGTGCCAGCAGCCCCCCGGGGGTAGTGCGTGGCTACACCTTC.